The entry below describes one TCR beta chain. This sample is part of a study of OX40 agonist ivuxolimab in advanced cancers. The wider study: Ivuxolimab, an antibody acting as an agonist of OX40 (CD134), was used to treat patients. Dosing consisted of intravenous ivuxolimab at 0.01 to 10 mg/kg every 2 weeks. Cancers in dose escalation were hepatocellular, melanoma, renal cell and head and neck.

V shed 3 bases and J shed 8 bases, with 14 bases lying between them. The CDR3 is 14 amino acids. CDR1 and CDR2 (germline): KGHSH, LQKENI. Assay: immunoSEQ multiplex PCR; the TCRdb copy retains only in-frame clones and omits some. The table has 40,000 to 50,000 clones, around 90% seen once; the top ten hold around 48%. Baseline, cycle 4 day 1, and cycle 7 day 1 were the blood sampling points. The chain employs TRBV18 and TRBJ1-5; the D is unclear. Source: CD4+ or CD8+ T cells sorted from blood, taken in a trial of the OX40 agonist ivuxolimab. This receptor was identified in an adult with an advanced solid tumor such as melanoma, head and neck, liver or kidney cancer. CDR3 DNA: TGTGCCAGCTCACCTGAGGCTGGGAGGGAGCCCCAGCATTTT. The encoded protein is CASSPEAGREPQHF. Drawing the rest from reference TRBV18 and TRBJ1-5, the complete variable domain is NAGVMQNPRHLVRRRGQEARLRCSPMKGHSHVYWYRQLPEEGLKFMVYLQKENIIDESGMPKERFSAEFPKEGPSILRIQQVVRGDSAAYFCASSPEAGREPQHFGDGTRLSIL.